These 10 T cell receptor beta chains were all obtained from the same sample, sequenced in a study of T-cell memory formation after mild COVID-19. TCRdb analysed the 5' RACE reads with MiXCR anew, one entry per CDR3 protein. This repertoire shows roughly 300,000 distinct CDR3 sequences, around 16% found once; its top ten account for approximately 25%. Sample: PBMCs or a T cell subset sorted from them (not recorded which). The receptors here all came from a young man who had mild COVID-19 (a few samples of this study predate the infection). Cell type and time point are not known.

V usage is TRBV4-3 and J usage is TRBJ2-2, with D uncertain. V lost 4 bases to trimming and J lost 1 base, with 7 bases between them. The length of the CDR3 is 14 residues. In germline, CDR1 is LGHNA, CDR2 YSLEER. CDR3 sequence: CASSRDMNTGELFF. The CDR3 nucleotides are TGCGCCAGCAGCCGAGATATGAACACCGGGGAGCTGTTTTTT.

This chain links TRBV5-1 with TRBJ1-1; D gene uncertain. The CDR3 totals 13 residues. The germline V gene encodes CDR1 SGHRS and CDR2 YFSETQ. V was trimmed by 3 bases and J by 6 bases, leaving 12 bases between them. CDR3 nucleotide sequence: TGCGCCAGCAGCTCCCACGTTGGGGCTGAAGCTTTCTTT. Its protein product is CASSSHVGAEAFF.

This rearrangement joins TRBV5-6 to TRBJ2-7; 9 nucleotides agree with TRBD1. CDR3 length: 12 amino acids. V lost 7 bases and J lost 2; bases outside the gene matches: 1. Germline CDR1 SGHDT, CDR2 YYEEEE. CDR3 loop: CASRDRAYEQYF. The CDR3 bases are TGTGCCAGCCGGGACAGGGCCTACGAGCAGTACTTC.

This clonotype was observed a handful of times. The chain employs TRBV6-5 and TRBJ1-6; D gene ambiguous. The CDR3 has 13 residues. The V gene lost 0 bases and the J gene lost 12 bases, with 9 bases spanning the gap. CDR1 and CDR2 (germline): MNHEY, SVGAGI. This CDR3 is CASSYSLWLPLHF. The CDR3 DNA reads TGTGCCAGCAGTTACTCGCTGTGGTTACCCCTCCACTTT.

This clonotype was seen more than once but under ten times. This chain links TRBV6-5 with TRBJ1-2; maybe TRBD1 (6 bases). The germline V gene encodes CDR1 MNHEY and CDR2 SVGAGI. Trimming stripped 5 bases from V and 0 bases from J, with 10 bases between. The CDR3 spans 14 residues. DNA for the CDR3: TGTGCCAGCAGTCGGACAGTAGCTAACTATGGCTACACCTTC. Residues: CASSRTVANYGYTF.

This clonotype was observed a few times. CDR3 sequence: CASSQDTAVGTEAFF. For the CDR3, the DNA is TGCGCCAGCAGCCAAGATACGGCAGTAGGCACTGAAGCTTTCTTT. V gene TRBV4-1 combines with J gene TRBJ1-1; no clear D gene. Between the trimmed V and J ends, which lost 0 bases and 4 bases, there was a span of 12 bases. Per germline, CDR1 MGHRA and CDR2 YSYEKL. The CDR3 runs to 15 residues.

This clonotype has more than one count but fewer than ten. The CDR3 DNA is TGTGCCAGCAGCTTAGCCCTTAGTGGCTACGAGCAGTACGTC. It specifies CASSLALSGYEQYV. The gene calls are TRBV7-2 and TRBJ2-7; D unclear. The germline CDR1 and CDR2 sequences are SGHTA and FQGNSA. Trimming stripped 0 bases from V and 3 bases from J, with 9 bases between. The CDR3 is made up of 14 amino acids.

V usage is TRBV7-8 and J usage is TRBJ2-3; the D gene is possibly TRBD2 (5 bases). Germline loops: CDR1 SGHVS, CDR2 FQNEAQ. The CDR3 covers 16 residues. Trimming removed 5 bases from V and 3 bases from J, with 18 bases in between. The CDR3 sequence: CASSTLGTSGTDTQYF. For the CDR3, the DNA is TGTGCCAGCAGCACCTTGGGCACCTCGGGGACAGATACGCAGTATTTT.

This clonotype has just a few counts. This CDR3 is CASSLLTSSSRYEQYF. In nucleotides, the CDR3 is TGTGCCAGCAGCTTACTGACATCCAGTAGCCGCTACGAGCAGTACTTC. The chain is built from TRBV7-2 and TRBJ2-7; no firm D call. The germline V and J ends were trimmed by 2 bases and 3 bases, with 17 bases remaining between them. This CDR3 contains 16 residues. Germline CDR1 and CDR2: SGHTA and FQGNSA.

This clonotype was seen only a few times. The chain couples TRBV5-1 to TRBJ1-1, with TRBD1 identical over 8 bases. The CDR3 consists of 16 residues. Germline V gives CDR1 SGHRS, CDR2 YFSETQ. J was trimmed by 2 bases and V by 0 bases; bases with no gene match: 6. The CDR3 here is CASSLDRQGANTEAFF. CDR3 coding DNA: TGCGCCAGCAGCTTGGATCGTCAGGGGGCTAACACTGAAGCTTTCTTT.